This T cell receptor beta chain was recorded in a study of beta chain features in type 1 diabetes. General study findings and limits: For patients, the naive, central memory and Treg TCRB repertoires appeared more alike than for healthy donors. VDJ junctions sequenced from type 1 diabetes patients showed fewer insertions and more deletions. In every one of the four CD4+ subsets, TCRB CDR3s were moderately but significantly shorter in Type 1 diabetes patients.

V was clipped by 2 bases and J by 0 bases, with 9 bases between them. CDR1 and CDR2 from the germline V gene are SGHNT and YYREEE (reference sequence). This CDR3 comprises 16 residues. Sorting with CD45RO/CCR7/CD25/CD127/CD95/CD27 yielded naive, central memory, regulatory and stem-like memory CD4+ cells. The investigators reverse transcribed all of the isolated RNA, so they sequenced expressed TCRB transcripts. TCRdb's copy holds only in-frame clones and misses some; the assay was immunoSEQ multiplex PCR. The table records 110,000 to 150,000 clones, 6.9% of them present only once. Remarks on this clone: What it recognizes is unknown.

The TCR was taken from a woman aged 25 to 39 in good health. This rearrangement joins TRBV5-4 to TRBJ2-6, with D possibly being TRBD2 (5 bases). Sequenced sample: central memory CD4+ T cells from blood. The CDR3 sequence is CASSLVRGSGANVLTF. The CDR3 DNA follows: TGTGCCAGCAGCTTAGTACGGGGCTCTGGGGCCAACGTCCTGACTTTC.